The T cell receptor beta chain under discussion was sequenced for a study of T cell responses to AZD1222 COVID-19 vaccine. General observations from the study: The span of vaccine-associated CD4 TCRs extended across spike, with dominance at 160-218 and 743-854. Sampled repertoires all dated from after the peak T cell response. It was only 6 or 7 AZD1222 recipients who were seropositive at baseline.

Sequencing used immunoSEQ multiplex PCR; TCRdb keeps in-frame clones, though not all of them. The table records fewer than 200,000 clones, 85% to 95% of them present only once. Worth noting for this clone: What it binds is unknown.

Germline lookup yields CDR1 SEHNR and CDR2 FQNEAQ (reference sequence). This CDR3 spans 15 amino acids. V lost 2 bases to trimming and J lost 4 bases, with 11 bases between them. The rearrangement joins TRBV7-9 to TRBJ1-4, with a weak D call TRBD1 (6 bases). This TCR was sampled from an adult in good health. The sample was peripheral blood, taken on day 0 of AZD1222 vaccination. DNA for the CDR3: TGTGCCAGCAGCTTAAGTCCAGGGGTTAATGAAAAACTGTTTTTT. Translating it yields CASSLSPGVNEKLFF.